The clone carrying this T cell receptor beta chain turned up a few times. Its antigen is unidentified. These data come from a study of vaccination and CD4 T cells after COVID-19. The wider study: Overlapping spike peptides from SARS-CoV-2, HCoV-NL63, HCoV-OC43 and HCoV-229E served to stimulate the cells.

Trimming removed 4 bases from V and 3 bases from J, with 15 bases in between. The CDR3 spans 15 residues. Germline V gene data show CDR1 as SGHVS and CDR2 as FQNEAQ. Treatment described: roughly 10-day PBMC culture with coronavirus spike peptide pools or control peptides (ViraFEST assay). Investigators isolated CD4+ T cells by negative selection after around ten days of culture. Cultured CD4+ T-cell DNA underwent Oncomine TCR Beta short-read sequencing. Each CDR3 protein gets one entry after TCRdb re-called the PCR reads with MiXCR. The sample lists tens of thousands of distinct CDR3 sequences, 40% to 50% occurring once.

The specimen sequenced was CD4+ T cells from blood, cultured in vitro. V and J are TRBV7-8 and TRBJ2-5, with unresolved D. The clonotype originates from a human donor who had recovered from COVID-19. The CDR3 spells CASSSYLVSKETQYF. The DNA for the CDR3 is TGTGCCAGCAGCTCCTATCTGGTTAGTAAAGAGACCCAGTACTTC.